This TCR beta chain was profiled in a study of immune cell composition in non-small cell lung cancer. In germline, CDR1 is SGHAT, CDR2 FQNNGV. V was clipped by 5 bases and J by 4 bases, with 14 bases between them. This CDR3 is 14 amino acids long. Overall study results and limits: Squamous carcinomas (75%) more often had tumour-associated clones >0.5% than adenocarcinomas (roughly 35%).

Some clones are missing from TCRdb's copy, which holds only in-frame ones; the method was immunoSEQ multiplex PCR. The sample gives approximately 3,400 clones, about three quarters of which show up once; under 4.5% is in the top ten. As concerns this clone: The antigen remains unidentified.

This clonotype was obtained from a human donor with non-small cell lung cancer. V gene TRBV11-2 combines with J gene TRBJ1-1; possibly TRBD1 for D (6 bases). The sequenced sample consisted of lung tumor tissue. Here the CDR3 DNA reads TGTGCCAGCAGCCCGGGACAAATAGGCACTGAAGCTTTCTTT. Its translation is CASSPGQIGTEAFF.